Listed below are T cell receptor beta chains from one sample, sequenced in a study of shared clonotypes between healthy human individuals. Some clones are missing from TCRdb's copy, which holds only in-frame ones; the method was immunoSEQ multiplex PCR. This table holds roughly 2,300,000 clones, about nine tenths found once. Material: naive CD4+ T cells from PBMCs. The receptors derive from a man between 18 and 35 years old in good health. Some clones in this sample may be carry-over from other donors' samples. Each CDR3 is given with its conserved first and last residue. A D gene is named only where the DNA matches it firmly. The size of a clone is reported for some rows only, either as once, few or many, or as a class for expanded clones.

>-|-|TRBJ1-1|TRBV28|14
TGTGCCAGCAGTCTAACAGAACCGAACACTGAAGCTTTCTTT
CASSLTEPNTEAFF
>-|few|TRBJ1-5|TRBV28|13
TGTGCCAGCACCGACCACGGGGCCCCGCTCCAGCATTTT
CASTDHGAPLQHF
>-|-|TRBJ2-2|TRBV19|13
TGTGCCAGTAGTAACCTGGGCACCGGGGAGCTGTTTTTT
CASSNLGTGELFF
>TRBD1|-|TRBJ2-3|TRBV6-1|14
TGTGCCAGCACTACGACAGGGTTCACAGATACGCAGTATTTT
CASTTTGFTDTQYF
>TRBD2|-|TRBJ2-3|TRBV27|16
TGTGCCAGCAGGGGATTGGGCGGGAGGACGGTTGATACGCAGTATTTT
CASRGLGGRTVDTQYF
>-|few|TRBJ1-2|TRBV28|13
TGTGCCAGCAGTATCCCGCTGGGGTATGGCTACACCTTC
CASSIPLGYGYTF
>-|-|TRBJ2-1|TRBV7-9|14
TGTGCCAGCAGCTTTTCAGGGGCTAGGAATGAGCAGTTCTTC
CASSFSGARNEQFF
>-|-|TRBJ1-1|TRBV28|14
TGTGCCAGCAGACTCTACAGACAGCCCACTGAAGCTTTCTTT
CASRLYRQPTEAFF
>-|-|TRBJ2-5|TRBV18|13
TGTGCCAGCTCACCACAGCGTCAAGAGACCCAGTACTTC
CASSPQRQETQYF
>-|-|TRBJ1-2|TRBV5-1|13
TGCGCCAGCAGCCCCGGGACGGACCTCGACTACACCTTC
CASSPGTDLDYTF
>-|-|TRBJ1-2|TRBV11-2|12
TGTGCCAGCAGCTTAACCAACTATGGCTACACCTTC
CASSLTNYGYTF
>TRBD1|few|TRBJ1-1|TRBV30|14
TGTGCCTGGAGGACAGGGTTGGTGGGCACTGAAGCTTTCTTT
CAWRTGLVGTEAFF
>-|-|TRBJ2-5|TRBV10-3|12
TGTGCCATCAGTGAGTCTGGGGAGACCCAGTACTTC
CAISESGETQYF
>-|once|TRBJ2-3|TRBV7-2|15
TGTGCCAGCAGCTTAGTGGGGCGGGGCACAGATACGCAGTATTTT
CASSLVGRGTDTQYF
>-|-|TRBJ2-3|TRBV5-1|15
TGCGCCAGCATACCGCCGGGACGGACCCTAGATACGCAGTATTTT
CASIPPGRTLDTQYF
>-|-|TRBJ1-3|TRBV6-5|15
TGTGCCAGCACCTTGAAGAGGGCTTGGGGAAACACCATATATTTT
CASTLKRAWGNTIYF
>-|few|TRBJ1-3|TRBV5-1|14
TGCGCCAGCAGCTCGGCAGGGGAGGGAAACACCATATATTTT
CASSSAGEGNTIYF
>-|-|TRBJ1-4|TRBV5-4|13
TGTGCCAGCAGGAACCGGGACATGGGAAAACTGTTTTTT
CASRNRDMGKLFF
>TRBD1|-|TRBJ2-3|TRBV28|15
TGTGCCAGCAGAAGCGACAGGGTTGGCACAGATACGCAGTATTTT
CASRSDRVGTDTQYF
>TRBD1|-|TRBJ1-1|TRBV6-4|18
TGTGCCAGCAGCCTCCGGGGGGGACAGGGGGCGCCGAACACTGAAGCTTTCTTT
CASSLRGGQGAPNTEAFF
>-|-|TRBJ2-1|TRBV4-1|15
TGCGCCAGCAGCCCCTCGCCTTTCGGATTCAATGAGCAGTTCTTC
CASSPSPFGFNEQFF
>TRBD2|-|TRBJ2-1|TRBV5-1|15
TGCGCCAGCAGCCACGGACTAGCGGGAGGAAATGAGCAGTTCTTC
CASSHGLAGGNEQFF
>-|-|TRBJ2-3|TRBV29-1|16
TGCAGCGTTGAAGGTTCTTCTAGCGCTGGCACAGATACGCAGTATTTT
CSVEGSSSAGTDTQYF
>TRBD1|-|TRBJ1-2|TRBV5-1|12
TGCGCCAGCAGCCCGACAGGGGACGGCTACACCTTC
CASSPTGDGYTF
>TRBD1|-|TRBJ1-3|TRBV25-1|17
TGTGCCAGCAGCTCGGCCGGGACAGGCCGCTCTGGAAACACCATATATTTT
CASSSAGTGRSGNTIYF
>-|-|TRBJ1-4|TRBV18|15
TGTGCCAGCTCACCCCAGGGAGGGGGTAATGAAAAACTGTTTTTT
CASSPQGGGNEKLFF
>-|-|TRBJ1-2|TRBV6-6|13
TGTGCCATTAGGGGAGCTGCTTACTATGGCTACACCTTC
CAIRGAAYYGYTF
>-|-|TRBJ1-1|TRBV2|14
TGTGCCAGCAAGGGGGGGTTAACGGACACTGAAGCTTTCTTT
CASKGGLTDTEAFF
>-|-|TRBJ2-5|TRBV27|17
TGTGCCAGCAGTAAACTCGTCGACTATAGTTATCGAGAGACCCAGTACTTC
CASSKLVDYSYRETQYF
>-|-|TRBJ1-5|TRBV2|12
TGTGCCAGCAGTGAAGAGCGACAGCCCCAGCATTTT
CASSEERQPQHF
>-|-|TRBJ1-1|TRBV30|13
TGTGCCTGGAGCAATACAGGGTTCACTGAAGCTTTCTTT
CAWSNTGFTEAFF
>-|once|TRBJ2-5|TRBV5-1|15
TGCGCCAGCAGCTTGAGTAGCGAGGTCCAAGAGACCCAGTACTTC
CASSLSSEVQETQYF
>TRBD1|-|TRBJ2-2|TRBV28|18
TGTGCCAGCAGTCCTCCCTCCGGGGGACAGGGTAACACCGGGGAGCTGTTTTTT
CASSPPSGGQGNTGELFF
>TRBD1|few|TRBJ1-5|TRBV2|14
TGTGCCAGCAGCGAAGACAGGGTAGGTAAGCCCCAGCATTTT
CASSEDRVGKPQHF
>-|-|TRBJ1-6|TRBV2|13
TGTGCCAGCAGTGGGGACTATAATTCACCCCTCCACTTT
CASSGDYNSPLHF
>TRBD2|once|TRBJ2-3|TRBV18|14
TGTGCCAGCTCACGAGCGGGAGAGGCAGATACGCAGTATTTT
CASSRAGEADTQYF
>TRBD1|-|TRBJ2-7|TRBV27|14
TGTGCCAGCAGCCGCGGGACAGGGGTCTCCGAGCAGTACTTC
CASSRGTGVSEQYF
>TRBD2|-|TRBJ2-1|TRBV5-1|17
TGCGCCAGCAGCTTGGAAGGCCTAGCGGGAGCTCGAAATGAGCAGTTCTTC
CASSLEGLAGARNEQFF
>TRBD1|-|TRBJ2-2|TRBV30|12
TGTGCCCGGGGACAGGGGGCCGGGGAGCTGTTTTTT
CARGQGAGELFF
>-|-|TRBJ2-7|TRBV18|13
TGTGCCAGCTCACTGTCAGGACCGTACGAGCAGTACTTC
CASSLSGPYEQYF
>TRBD1|-|TRBJ1-2|TRBV28|17
TGTGCCAGCAGTTCCCTATGGGGAAGACAGGGGGACTATGGCTACACCTTC
CASSSLWGRQGDYGYTF
>TRBD1|-|TRBJ1-1|TRBV9|16
TGTGCCAGCAGCGGAGACAGGGGGCGTCTCAGCACTGAAGCTTTCTTT
CASSGDRGRLSTEAFF
>TRBD1|-|TRBJ2-3|TRBV28|15
TGTGCCAGCAGTTCACCGGGACAGGGGACAGATACGCAGTATTTT
CASSSPGQGTDTQYF
>TRBD2|-|TRBJ2-3|TRBV18|15
TGTGCCAGCTCACCAACTAGCGGGAGTGCAGATACGCAGTATTTT
CASSPTSGSADTQYF
>TRBD1|-|TRBJ1-2|TRBV29-1|14
TGCAGCGTTTTAACCGGGACAGGGTTATATGGCTACACCTTC
CSVLTGTGLYGYTF